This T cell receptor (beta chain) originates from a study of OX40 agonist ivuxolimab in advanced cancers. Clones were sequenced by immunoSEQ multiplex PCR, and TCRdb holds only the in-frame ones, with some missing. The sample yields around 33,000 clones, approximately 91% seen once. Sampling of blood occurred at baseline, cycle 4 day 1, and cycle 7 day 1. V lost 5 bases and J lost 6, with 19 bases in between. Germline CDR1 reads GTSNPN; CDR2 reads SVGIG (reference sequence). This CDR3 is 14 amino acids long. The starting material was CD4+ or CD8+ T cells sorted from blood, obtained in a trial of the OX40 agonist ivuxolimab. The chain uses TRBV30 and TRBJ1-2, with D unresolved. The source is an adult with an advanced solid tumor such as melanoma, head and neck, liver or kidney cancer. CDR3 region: CAWGKTLKIDGYTF. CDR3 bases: TGTGCCTGGGGAAAGACCCTGAAAATCGATGGCTACACCTTC.